The rows below give T cell receptor beta chains drawn from one sample of a study of cytomegalovirus exposure and HLA in healthy donors. Here immunoSEQ multiplex PCR was the method, and the copy in TCRdb shows in-frame clones only, minus some. The sample holds some 130,000 clones. Sequences were obtained from PBMCs. The receptors here all came from a woman in her 40s in good health and CMV-seronegative. Each CDR3 is given with its conserved first and last residue. A D gene is named only where the DNA matches it firmly.

18 | TRBJ1-6 | . | TRBV5-1 | TGCGCCAGCAGCCCTTACACCGGGTCGGGCTCCTATAATTCACCCCTCCACTTT | CASSPYTGSGSYNSPLHF
12 | TRBJ1-2 | . | TRBV9 | TGTGCCAGCAGCGTAGAGGGGGATGGCTACACCTTC | CASSVEGDGYTF
12 | TRBJ2-1 | . | TRBV11-2 | TGTGCCAGCAGCTTAACAGACAATGAGCAGTTCTTC | CASSLTDNEQFF
14 | TRBJ1-1 | . | TRBV2 | TGTGCCAGCACGGAGGATACGGAGAGCACTGAAGCTTTCTTT | CASTEDTESTEAFF
18 | TRBJ2-4 | TRBD2 | TRBV27 | TGTGCCAGCAGCACTGGGAGGGACTCCCTATTGGCCAAAAACATTCAGTACTTC | CASSTGRDSLLAKNIQYF
14 | TRBJ1-4 | . | TRBV6-5 | TGTGCCAGCAGTACCAGGGCTCTAAATGAAAAACTGTTTTTT | CASSTRALNEKLFF
15 | TRBJ2-6 | . | TRBV5-6 | TGTGCCAGCAGCTTGGTTATGACAGGGGCCAACGTCCTGACTTTC | CASSLVMTGANVLTF
15 | TRBJ1-1 | TRBD1 | TRBV19 | TGTGCCAGTAGTAAACAGGGGACGGGGAACACTGAAGCTTTCTTT | CASSKQGTGNTEAFF
15 | TRBJ1-2 | . | TRBV21-1 | TGTGCCAGCAGCAAAGGGGGGGGCGCCAACTATGGCTACACCTTC | CASSKGGGANYGYTF
18 | TRBJ2-7 | . | TRBV4-3 | TGCGCCAGCAGCCAAGACACCGGCGCGTTTGGCAGGGACTACGAGCAGTACTTC | CASSQDTGAFGRDYEQYF
16 | TRBJ1-1 | TRBD1 | TRBV27 | TGTGCCAGCAGCCTAGGACAGGGGTCACCGAACACTGAAGCTTTCTTT | CASSLGQGSPNTEAFF
12 | TRBJ2-7 | . | TRBV11-3 | TGTGCCAGCAGCGCGACAGGTCGGGAGCAGTACTTC | CASSATGREQYF
14 | TRBJ1-3 | . | TRBV14 | TGTGCCAGCAGCCAAGTCTCGGCTGGAAACACCATATATTTT | CASSQVSAGNTIYF
14 | TRBJ1-5 | . | TRBV18 | TGTGCCAGCTCACCAGGAGGCGGCAATCAGCCCCAGCATTTT | CASSPGGGNQPQHF
13 | TRBJ2-7 | TRBD2 | TRBV9 | TGTGCCAGCAGCCTGGCGGGGGGTGGGGAGCAGTACTTC | CASSLAGGGEQYF
15 | TRBJ1-2 | . | TRBV4-2 | TGTGCCAGCAGCCAAGGGGGCAAGGGGGACTATGGCTACACCTTC | CASSQGGKGDYGYTF
17 | TRBJ2-1 | TRBD2 | TRBV19 | TGTGCCAGTAGTATAGTAAGTAGCGGGGGCCTCTACAATGAGCAGTTCTTC | CASSIVSSGGLYNEQFF
11 | TRBJ1-2 | . | TRBV7-2 | TGTGCCAGCAGCCTCAACTATGACTACACCTTC | CASSLNYDYTF
18 | TRBJ2-3 | TRBD1 | TRBV27 | TGTGCCAGCAGTCCATTAGTAGAGGGGGCCGACTTCACAGATACGCAGTATTTT | CASSPLVEGADFTDTQYF
15 | TRBJ2-1 | . | TRBV6-5 | TGTGCCAGCAGAACCTCTACCCCCTCCTACAATGAGCAGTTCTTC | CASRTSTPSYNEQFF
16 | TRBJ1-3 | TRBD1 | TRBV7-8 | TGTGCCAGCAGCTTTTGGGGACAGGTCTCTGGAAACACCATATATTTT | CASSFWGQVSGNTIYF
18 | TRBJ2-2 | . | TRBV4-3 | TGCGCCAGCAGCCAAAGGGGGGGCAGGGTACGCGACACCGGGGAGCTGTTTTTT | CASSQRGGRVRDTGELFF